One and the same sample provided the 29 T cell receptor beta chains below, sequenced in a study of CD4 and CD8 cells across lung adenocarcinoma regions. Each CDR3 protein gets one entry after TCRdb re-called the PCR reads with MiXCR. The sample includes about 4,600 distinct CDR3 sequences, just over 45% of them seen just once. The sample was CD4+ T cells from the margin of a lung tumor. The receptors shown here come from a female donor with lung adenocarcinoma. The CD4 and CD8 labels of this study may be unreliable.

This chain uses TRBV6-1 with TRBJ2-7; D may be TRBD1 or TRBD2 (5 bases each). The CDR3 is made up of 14 amino acids. Trimming pared 4 bases from V and 4 bases from J, leaving 14 bases between. Germline assignment: CDR1 MNHNS and CDR2 SASEGT. CDR3 region: CASSVGADTYEQYF. CDR3 bases: TGTGCCAGCAGTGTAGGAGCGGACACTTACGAGCAGTACTTC.

There are a few counts of this clonotype. This chain links TRBV4-1 with TRBJ2-5, with D tentatively TRBD1 (6 bases). CDR1 and CDR2 (germline): MGHRA, YSYEKL. The CDR3 is 14 amino acids. Trimming pared 4 bases from V and 4 bases from J, leaving 13 bases between. The CDR3 here is CASSLTGFGETQYF. DNA of the CDR3: TGCGCCAGCAGCCTAACAGGGTTCGGAGAGACCCAGTACTTC.

In this sample, this clonotype turned up a few times. The gene calls are TRBV5-1 and TRBJ2-3; TRBD2 aligns across 8 bases. The CDR3 contains 16 residues. V trimming: 0 bases; J trimming: 2 bases; junction bases outside the gene matches: 5. CDR1 is SGHRS and CDR2 is YFSETQ in the germline V gene. The CDR3 spells CASSLDPGGLTDTQYF. The CDR3 coding sequence is TGCGCCAGCAGCTTGGATCCGGGAGGGCTCACAGATACGCAGTATTTT.

This clonotype has only one observation. The V and J genes are TRBV5-3 and TRBJ2-6; D gene ambiguous. TRBV5-3 falls under the ORF class, with uncertain function. Trimming removed 4 bases at V and 0 bases at J, with 11 bases between. CDR3 length: 16 amino acids. As DNA, the CDR3 is TGTGCCAGAAGCCCGAAGACGGCCTCTGGGGCCAACGTCCTGACTTTC. Translated, it gives CARSPKTASGANVLTF.

By its share, this clonotype is medium-sized. V is TRBV11-2 and J is TRBJ2-1; 10 nucleotides agree with TRBD2. With the DNA end fitting TRBJ2-7 better, the J assignment may be wrong. CDR3 length equals 14 residues. Germline-derived CDR1 and CDR2 are SGHAT and FQNNGV. CDR3 nucleotides: TGTGCCAGCAGCCCGGGACTAGCGAGTCACGAGCAGTACTTC. Protein product: CASSPGLASHEQYF.

This clonotype turned up a few times. J is TRBJ2-1 and V is TRBV25-1; 10 nucleotides line up with TRBD2. Looked up from germline, CDR1 is MGHDK and CDR2 is SYGVNS. V dropped 3 bases and J dropped 0; count of bases not matched to a gene: 11. The CDR3 totals 19 residues. The CDR3 spells CASSDRTGLAVSSYNEQFF. CDR3 coding DNA: TGTGCCAGCAGTGACAGGACCGGACTAGCGGTTAGCTCCTACAATGAGCAGTTCTTC.

By proportion, this clonotype is large. The chain employs TRBV27 and TRBJ2-7, with D perhaps TRBD2 (5 bases). CDR3 size: 16 residues. Trimming took 2 bases from V and 0 from J, leaving 14 bases between them. Germline CDR1 reads MNHEY; CDR2 reads SMNVEV (reference sequence). The CDR3 is CASSLGRGKSSYEQYF. CDR3 nucleotide sequence: TGTGCCAGCAGTTTAGGCCGGGGTAAGAGCTCCTACGAGCAGTACTTC.

This clonotype was counted a few times. This chain uses TRBV28 with TRBJ2-1, with 12 positions matching TRBD2. This CDR3 contains 16 residues. The V gene's germline CDR1 is MDHEN and CDR2 SYDVKM. Trimming took 3 bases from V and 6 from J; bases not matched to a gene: 6. CDR3 DNA sequence: TGTGCCAGCAGTTTCCTAGCGGGAGGGCCCTTCAATGAGCAGTTCTTC. Amino acids: CASSFLAGGPFNEQFF.

A few counts support this clonotype. The genes are TRBV7-9 and TRBJ2-5, with 10 positions matching TRBD1. The V and J ends lost 5 bases and 5 bases, in that order; junction bases with no gene match: 14. The CDR3 has 17 amino acids. In germline, CDR1 is SEHNR, CDR2 FQNEAQ (reference sequence). The CDR3 is CASSPRGGTGAGETQYF. CDR3 nucleotides: TGTGCCAGCAGCCCCCGGGGGGGGACAGGGGCCGGGGAGACCCAGTACTTC.

The V and J genes are TRBV25-1 and TRBJ1-2, with 8 nucleotides matching TRBD1. Germline CDR1 is MGHDK and CDR2 is SYGVNS. After removal of 1 base from V and 7 bases from J, the junction contained 8 bases not matched to a gene. This CDR3 is built from 15 residues. Written as DNA, the CDR3 is TGTGCCAGCAGTGAATTTGGACAGGGTTTAGGTGGCTACACCTTC. It encodes CASSEFGQGLGGYTF.

By sample fraction, this clonotype is medium-sized. V is TRBV4-1 and J is TRBJ2-5; 12 nucleotides align to TRBD2. Trimming removed 1 base from V and 1 base from J; junction bases left unmatched: 10. This CDR3 spans 19 amino acids. Germline CDR1 is MGHRA and CDR2 is YSYEKL. CDR3 sequence reads: CASSQGTYTSGRIQETQYF. The CDR3, as DNA: TGCGCCAGCAGCCAAGGCACATACACTAGCGGGAGGATCCAAGAGACCCAGTACTTC.

This clonotype was observed many times. This sequence joins TRBV12-3 or TRBV12-4 and TRBJ1-1; TRBD1 aligns across 7 bases. Trimming took 7 bases from V and 0 from J; bases not matched to a gene: 11. The CDR3 length is 16 residues. CDR3 in DNA: TGTGCCAGCACCCTTTACACGGGACAGATGAACACTGAAGCTTTCTTT. The encoded protein is CASTLYTGQMNTEAFF.

The chain has TRBV12-3 or TRBV12-4 and TRBJ2-1; the match to TRBD2 covers 7 bases. This CDR3 is 19 amino acids long. The J segment lost 7 bases and the V segment lost 2 bases, leaving 20 bases of the junction unmatched. The CDR3 nucleotides are TGTGCCAGCAGTTTAAGCGTCTTGGGCTATTCAAGCGGGAATAATGAGCAGTTCTTC. It translates to CASSLSVLGYSSGNNEQFF.

This rearrangement joins TRBV5-1 to TRBJ1-1; tentative D call: TRBD1 (5 bases). Trimming shortened V by 4 bases and J by 1 base, and 8 bases separated the two germline ends. The CDR3 has 13 amino acids. Germline V lookup: CDR1 SGHRS, CDR2 YFSETQ. This CDR3 is CASSAGQNTEAFF. The CDR3 nucleotides are TGCGCCAGCAGCGCTGGACAGAACACTGAAGCTTTCTTT.

In its sample, this clonotype was seen once. This CDR3 reads CASSQNPGLGTDTQYF. The CDR3 coding sequence is TGCGCCAGCAGCCAAAATCCGGGACTAGGCACAGATACGCAGTATTTT. This chain links TRBV5-1 with TRBJ2-3; 8 positions match TRBD2. Trimming took 4 bases from V and 1 from J; bases not matched to a gene: 8. The CDR3 extends over 16 amino acids. CDR1 is SGHRS, CDR2 YFSETQ, per germline.

This clonotype qualifies as medium-sized. V gene TRBV6-1 combines with J gene TRBJ1-5; D gene uncertain. Germline CDR1 reads MNHNS; CDR2 reads SASEGT. The CDR3 has 13 amino acids. V shed 6 bases and J shed 0 bases, with 6 bases lying between them. The CDR3 DNA reads as TGTGCCAGCAGGACGGATAGCAATCAGCCCCAGCATTTT. The encoded protein is CASRTDSNQPQHF.

The chain is built from TRBV4-1 and TRBJ2-4; D is perhaps TRBD2 (5 bases). Germline V lookup: CDR1 MGHRA, CDR2 YSYEKL. Trimming removed 5 bases from V and 13 bases from J, with 24 bases in between. The CDR3 extends over 15 amino acids. The CDR3 reads CASSGAASPPNTQYF. The CDR3 nucleotides read TGCGCCAGCAGCGGAGCGGCATCACCCCCAAATACGCAGTACTTC.

As to this clonotype: A read error may explain this, as a much larger clone is one base away. The chain links TRBV6-1 to TRBJ2-1, with 9 positions matching TRBD2. The J call may be mistaken, given a closer DNA end match to TRBJ2-7. Germline V CDR1 and CDR2: MNHNS, SASEGT. This CDR3 comprises 16 residues. The CDR3 DNA reads as TGTGCCAGCAGTGTCCCGGGACTAGCCGATTACAATGAGCAGTACTTC. This sequence encodes CASSVPGLADYNEQYF.

The chain combines TRBV12-5 with TRBJ2-3; the match to TRBD2 covers 10 bases. CDR1 and CDR2 from the germline V gene are LGHNT and FRNRAP. This CDR3 is 15 amino acids long. V gave up 5 bases and J gave up 5 bases; unmatched junction bases: 7. The CDR3 reads CASGGPASGRDTQYF. CDR3 coding DNA: TGTGCTAGTGGTGGGCCGGCTAGCGGGAGAGATACGCAGTATTTT.

The CDR3 DNA reads as TGCGCCAGCCGGGTCGGTGGGCGGGCCCAAAACACCCAGTACTTC. Amino acids: CASRVGGRAQNTQYF. The J gene is TRBJ2-4, the V gene TRBV10-1; TRBD2 is a possible D gene (5 bases). The CDR3 loop spans 15 amino acids. CDR1 and CDR2 (germline): WNHNN, SYGVQD (reference sequence). Trimming left V 8 bases short and J 13 bases short, with 27 bases between.

By proportion, this clonotype is medium-sized. The chain is built from TRBV27 and TRBJ1-2; 7 nucleotides align to TRBD1. This CDR3 spans 15 amino acids. Looked up from germline, CDR1 is MNHEY and CDR2 is SMNVEV (reference sequence). V shed 4 bases and J 3 bases; nucleotides not matched to a gene: 8. In DNA, the CDR3 is TGTGCCAGCAGTTCGGGGGCAGGGGGATACTATGGCTACACCTTC. It is translated as CASSSGAGGYYGYTF.

In its sample, this clonotype is medium-sized (0.01 to 0.1%). The chain employs TRBV6-1 and TRBJ2-7, with 10 bases identical to TRBD1. The J segment lost 0 bases and the V segment lost 1 base, leaving 0 bases of the junction unmatched. CDR3 size: 15 residues. Germline V CDR1 and CDR2: MNHNS, SASEGT. The CDR3 nucleotides are TGTGCCAGCAGTGAAGGACAGGGGGCCTCCTACGAGCAGTACTTC. Translation: CASSEGQGASYEQYF.

This clonotype is deemed medium-sized (0.01 to 0.1%). The rearrangement links TRBV6-5 to TRBJ2-5; 7 bases agree with TRBD1. The CDR3 loop spans 17 amino acids. Trimming removed 2 bases from V and 2 bases from J; junction bases left unmatched: 11. CDR1 and CDR2 from the germline V gene are MNHEY and SVGAGI. The CDR3 region is CASSYGRLGQLQETQYF. CDR3 DNA: TGTGCCAGCAGTTACGGCAGGCTGGGACAGCTTCAAGAGACCCAGTACTTC.

Only a few counts were recorded for this clonotype. Since the CDR3 does not end with the conserved phenylalanine or tryptophan, this likely comes from a read error. No DNA is shown, since the ends of the CDR3 on it are uncertain; the CDR3 is the one TCRdb lists. The V and J genes are TRBV6-5 and TRBJ2-3; TRBD1 was called by the table and not checked on the DNA. In germline, CDR1 is MNHEY, CDR2 SVGAGI. 14 amino acids form the CDR3, both terminal residues included. The CDR3 is CASSSGTGATSSSS.

Sample share makes this clonotype large (0.1 to 1%). The rearrangement uses TRBV12-3 or TRBV12-4 and TRBJ2-1, with TRBD2 matching over 11 bases. V lost 5 bases and J lost 6; bases outside the gene matches: 3. This CDR3 spans 14 amino acids. The CDR3 loop is CASSPGTSGNEQFF. DNA of the CDR3: TGTGCCAGCAGTCCCGGGACTAGCGGCAATGAGCAGTTCTTC.

The J gene is TRBJ2-1, the V gene TRBV6-1; 8 bases fit TRBD1. The last part of the DNA fits TRBJ2-7 better; the J call may be wrong. The CDR3 is 14 amino acids. Germline V gives CDR1 MNHNS, CDR2 SASEGT. The CDR3 bases are TGTGCCAGCAGTCCCAGGGGGCGCGTCTACGAGCAGTACTTC. This encodes CASSPRGRVYEQYF.

The J gene is TRBJ2-2, the V gene TRBV6-1, with 7 bases identical to TRBD2. The trim removed 1 base at V and 6 bases at J, leaving 5 bases unmatched. CDR1 and CDR2 (germline): MNHNS, SASEGT. The CDR3 runs to 15 residues. The CDR3 is CASSEELATAGELFF. CDR3 coding DNA: TGTGCCAGCAGTGAAGAACTAGCGACGGCCGGGGAGCTGTTTTTT.

In this sample, this clonotype turned up a few times. This chain uses TRBV5-4 with TRBJ2-5; TRBD2 agrees at 10 bases. V dropped 0 bases and J dropped 11; count of bases not matched to a gene: 10. Germline CDR1 SGHNT, CDR2 YYREEE (reference sequence). The CDR3 is 15 residues long. CDR3 residues: CASSLEASGRNEQYF. As DNA, the CDR3 is TGTGCCAGCAGCTTGGAGGCTAGCGGGAGAAATGAGCAGTACTTC.

CDR3 sequence (DNA): TGTGCCTGGAGTGTACCGGCGGGAGGGACCTACGAGCAGTACTTC. Protein product: CAWSVPAGGTYEQYF. The rearrangement joins TRBV30 to TRBJ2-5, with 9 bases fitting TRBD2. The J call may be mistaken, given a closer DNA end match to TRBJ2-7. Germline lookup yields CDR1 GTSNPN and CDR2 SVGIG (reference sequence). This CDR3 is built from 15 residues.